This T cell receptor (beta chain) was recorded in a study of T cell responses to AZD1222 COVID-19 vaccine. In the case of this clone: Its specificity is not known.

Study-level findings and limits: Vaccine-associated CD4 TCRs spanned spike, dominant at 160-218 and 743-854.

TCRdb's copy holds only in-frame clones and misses some; the assay was immunoSEQ multiplex PCR. The sample contains around 54,000 clones, about 88% of which appear only once. Germline V gives CDR1 LNHDA, CDR2 SQIVND (reference sequence). CDR3 length: 16 amino acids. Between the trimmed V and J ends, which lost 1 base and 2 bases, there was a span of 14 bases. Second-dose recipients at about 4 or about 12 weeks were treated as one pooled group. The chain recombines TRBV19 with TRBJ2-5; perhaps TRBD2 as D (5 bases). Sequenced material: peripheral blood, taken 28 days after the second AZD1222 dose. This receptor was obtained from an adult who received the AZD1222 COVID-19 vaccine. The CDR3 loop is CASSIASGGEQETQYF. The CDR3 DNA is TGTGCCAGTAGTATAGCGAGCGGAGGCGAACAAGAGACCCAGTACTTC.